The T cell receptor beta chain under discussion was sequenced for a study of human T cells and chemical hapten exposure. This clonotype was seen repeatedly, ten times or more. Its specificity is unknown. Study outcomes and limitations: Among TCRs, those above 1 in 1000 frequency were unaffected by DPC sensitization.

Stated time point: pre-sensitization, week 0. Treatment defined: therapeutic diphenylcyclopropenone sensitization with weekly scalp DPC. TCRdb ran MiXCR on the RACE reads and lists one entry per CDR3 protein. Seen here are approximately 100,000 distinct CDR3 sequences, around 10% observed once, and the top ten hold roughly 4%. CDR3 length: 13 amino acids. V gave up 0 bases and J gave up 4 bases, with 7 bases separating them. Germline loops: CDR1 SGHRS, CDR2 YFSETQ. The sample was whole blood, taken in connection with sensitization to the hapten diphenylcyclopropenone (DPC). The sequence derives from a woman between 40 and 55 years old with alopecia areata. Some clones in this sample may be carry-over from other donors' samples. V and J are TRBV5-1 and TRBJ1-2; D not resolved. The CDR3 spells CASSLAAAYGYTF. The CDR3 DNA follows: TGCGCCAGCAGCTTGGCGGCTGCCTATGGCTACACCTTC.